The present entry profiles one T cell receptor (beta chain) with its context. The J segment lost 3 bases and the V segment lost 6 bases, leaving 9 bases of the junction unmatched. Germline loops: CDR1 MNHEY, CDR2 SVGEGT. The CDR3 runs to 15 residues. Original handling: Estimation of nucleated cell counts was performed using reference gene primer amplification. Repertoires were generated with immunoSEQ multiplex PCR, while TCRdb's copy carries only in-frame clones and drops some. V and J calls and clone size are given by that table; D and trimming were obtained from the DNA. In the table there are roughly 120,000 clones, more than 75% of which are singletons. This record belongs to a study of blood T cell repertoires in COVID-19. Study information: Sites in the United States, Italy and Spain provided acute and convalescent COVID-19 samples. The cDNA or gDNA used as material had been derived from T cells, B-cell-depleted T cells, or PBMCs.

Sequencing was done on a sample of peripheral blood. The chain uses TRBV6-2 or TRBV6-3 and TRBJ2-3; 7 bases align to TRBD1. The origin of this receptor is a human donor in a cohort sampled during active COVID-19. CDR3 protein: CASSPRDSQTDTQYF. Written as DNA, the CDR3 is TGTGCCAGCAGCCCCCGGGACAGTCAAACAGATACGCAGTATTTT.